Each of the 19 T cell receptor beta chains below was sequenced from the same sample in a study of kidney transplant recipient with SARS-CoV-2 infection. TCRdb passed the reads through MiXCR, listing each CDR3 protein once. The sample lists approximately 250,000 distinct CDR3 sequences; around 28% were seen once. The sample consisted of a blood sample, taken at baseline and around day 110 from a kidney transplant recipient. The receptors come from a male patient aged 30 to 39 who had COVID-19 and was a kidney transplant recipient. Some of these T cells may belong to the graft donor.

To note about this clonotype: A much larger clone sits a single nucleotide away, making a read error possible. The chain uses TRBV29-1 and TRBJ2-7; possible D gene TRBD2, 7 bases. The J call could be wrong; TRBJ2-5 is a better fit for the DNA end. The germline V gene encodes CDR1 SQVTM and CDR2 ANQGSEA. The CDR3 contains 14 residues. CDR3 in amino acids: CGVDVRGLTETQYF. DNA of the CDR3: TGCGGCGTTGATGTGCGGGGGCTGACAGAGACCCAGTACTTC.

Many counts were recorded for this clonotype. The chain couples TRBV3-2 to TRBJ2-7; the D call in the table, TRBD1, was not verified against the DNA. TRBV3-2 is designated a pseudogene. This CDR3 region has 13 residues. CDR3 sequence (DNA): TGTGCCAGCAGAAGGACCGCAGAGGGGGAGCAGTACTTC. It encodes CASRRTAEGEQYF.

The sample holds many counts of this clonotype. The chain employs TRBV12-2 and TRBJ1-2. TRBV12-2 is a documented pseudogene. The length of the CDR3 is 17 residues. In DNA, the CDR3 is TGTGCAAGTCGCCAGTACTTGACTCCACGAAAGACCTATGGCTACACCTTC. This gives the protein CASRQYLTPRKTYGYTF.

This clonotype was detected many times. This chain links TRBV9 with TRBJ1-2; D is ambiguous. Germline V gene sequence: CDR1 SGDLS, CDR2 YYNGEE. V lost 7 bases to trimming and J lost 4 bases, with 23 bases between them. The CDR3 has 16 amino acids. DNA of the CDR3: TGTGCCAGCGACAAACAGTACTCAAGAAAGACCTATGGCTACACCTTC. Protein: CASDKQYSRKTYGYTF.

Comments on this clonotype: This may be a read error: a much more frequent sequence differs by one nucleotide. This sequence joins TRBV19 and TRBJ2-5, with TRBD2 matching over 10 bases. Trimming took 3 bases from V and 3 from J; bases not matched to a gene: 4. Germline loops: CDR1 LNHDA, CDR2 SQIVND (reference sequence). The CDR3 sequence is 15 residues long. The CDR3 spells CASSISGRAEETQYF. CDR3 nucleotide sequence: TGTGCCAGTAGTATCAGCGGGAGGGCGGAAGAGACCCAGTACTTC.

This clonotype was seen ten or more times. The chain recombines TRBV19 with TRBJ1-2, with D unclear. The CDR3 length is 14 residues. CDR1 is LNHDA and CDR2 is SQIVND in the germline V gene (reference sequence). Trimming stripped 2 bases from V and 5 bases from J, with 12 bases between. This CDR3 reads CASSIFRSGYGYTF. CDR3 sequence (DNA): TGTGCCAGTAGTATATTTAGGAGCGGGTATGGCTACACCTTC.

As concerns this clonotype: This could be a read error, since a much larger clone is one nucleotide away. The chain joins TRBV10-1 to TRBJ1-2; D unclear. From germline, CDR1 is WNHNN and CDR2 SYGVQD (reference sequence). The CDR3 runs 17 residues. CDR3 coding DNA: TGCGCCGGCAGTTTCCAAGCAAGATCGCGAAAGACCTATGGCTACACCTTC. Protein product: CAGSFQARSRKTYGYTF.

This clonotype was picked up a small number of times. J is TRBJ2-5 and V is TRBV9; a weak D match, TRBD2 (6 bases). Trimming removed 0 bases from V and 3 bases from J, with 15 bases in between. The CDR3 covers 16 residues. The germline V gene has CDR1 SGDLS and CDR2 YYNGEE. The CDR3 loop is CASSVGARDFEETQYF. DNA of the CDR3: TGTGCCAGCAGCGTAGGCGCGCGGGACTTCGAAGAGACCCAGTACTTC.

This clonotype was observed many times. The chain carries TRBV12-5 and TRBJ1-2, with D perhaps matching TRBD1 (5 bases). This CDR3 is 17 amino acids long. V was cut by 3 bases and J by 4 bases, with 21 bases left in between. The germline gives CDR1 LGHNT, CDR2 FRNRAP. The CDR3: CASGFISLQGKTYGYTF. DNA for the CDR3: TGTGCTAGTGGTTTCATCTCTTTGCAGGGAAAGACCTATGGCTACACCTTC.

This clonotype was detected many times. This chain links TRBV3-1 with TRBJ1-2; D not certain. Trimming shortened V by 0 bases and J by 3 bases, and 11 bases separated the two germline ends. The CDR3 runs 15 residues. Per the germline V gene, CDR1 is LGHDT and CDR2 is YNNKEL (reference sequence). The CDR3 bases are TGTGCCAGCAGCCAAGATCACGACGGACACTATGGCTACACCTTC. The encoded protein is CASSQDHDGHYGYTF.

The table lists this clonotype with a few counts. This may arise from a read error, as a much more abundant clone is one base away. The J gene is TRBJ1-1, the V gene TRBV3-1; D gene ambiguous. The germline CDR1 and CDR2 sequences are LGHDT and YNNKEL (reference sequence). V shed 5 bases and J shed 4 bases, with 23 bases lying between them. The CDR3 has 17 residues. CDR3 region: CASSSVNPISIRTEAFF. The CDR3 nucleotides read TGTGCCAGCAGCAGCGTGAATCCCATTTCAATTCGCACTGAAGCTTTCTTT.

The chain's CDR3 is CSASNDPVGELFF. The CDR3 bases are TGCAGTGCTAGTAACGACCCCGTAGGGGAGCTGTTTTTT. This chain uses TRBV20-1 with TRBJ2-2, with D unresolved. The V gene lost 3 bases and the J gene lost 8 bases, with 13 bases spanning the gap. This CDR3 region has 13 residues. Germline V gene sequence: CDR1 DFQATT, CDR2 SNEGSKA (reference sequence).

As to this clonotype: The conserved phenylalanine or tryptophan is not found at the CDR3 terminus, so this likely reflects a read error. This chain joins TRBV2 and TRBJ2-5; 11 positions match TRBD2. CDR1 and CDR2 from the germline V gene are SNHLY and FYNNEI. V trimming: 10 bases; J trimming: 4 bases; junction bases outside the gene matches: 11. There are 15 residues in the CDR3. The CDR3 sequence is CANSVLAGVGETQYL. CDR3 DNA sequence: TGTGCCAACAGCGTACTAGCGGGAGTAGGAGAGACCCAGTACCTC.

The table lists this clonotype with a count of one. A much larger clone is a single base away; this may be a read error. The chain combines TRBV12-3 or TRBV12-4 with TRBJ2-7, with D possibly being TRBD1 (8 bases). This CDR3 has 15 residues. V dropped 5 bases and J dropped 3 bases, with 17 bases sitting between them. The CDR3 DNA sequence: TGTGCCAGCAGTCCACAGGGGGGGGGACTCTACGAGCAGTACTTC. Translated: CASSPQGGGLYEQYF.

This clonotype was recorded at least ten times. This chain connects TRBV2 to TRBJ1-5; D not certain. V was pared by 2 bases and J by 3 bases, with 11 bases between. From germline, CDR1 is SNHLY and CDR2 FYNNEI. This CDR3 has 15 residues. The CDR3 DNA reads as TGTGCCAGCAGTGAATTGTCGGTGGCCAATCAGCCCCAGCATTTT. Residues: CASSELSVANQPQHF.

This clonotype was seen at least ten times. The chain employs TRBV4-3 and TRBJ1-1, with a tentative D call TRBD1 (6 bases). The ends were cut back, 1 base at V and 5 bases at J, with 11 bases in the middle. Germline assignment: CDR1 LGHNA and CDR2 YSLEER. There are 14 residues in the CDR3. This chain's CDR3 is CASSQAGARTEAFF. The CDR3 nucleotides read TGCGCCAGCAGCCAAGCAGGGGCCAGAACTGAAGCTTTCTTT.

This clonotype was recorded many times. The chain employs TRBV18 and TRBJ2-7; tentatively, D is TRBD1 (6 bases). CDR1 KGHSH and CDR2 LQKENI come from the germline V gene. The CDR3 runs 16 residues. V lost 3 bases and J lost 5, with 20 bases in between. The CDR3 DNA reads TGTGCCAGCTCACCCAGGGGTGGGGCTATGTCGGACGAGCAGTACTTC. This encodes CASSPRGGAMSDEQYF.

This clonotype was seen at least ten times. The V call is TRBV11-2, the J call TRBJ2-7; TRBD2 matches at 7 bases. The CDR3 has 15 residues. J gave up 5 bases and V 3 bases, and 10 bases lay outside the gene matches. The germline V gene encodes CDR1 SGHAT and CDR2 FQNNGV. CDR3 loop: CASSLDWGGGHEQYF. The CDR3 nucleotides read TGTGCCAGCAGCTTGGATTGGGGGGGTGGACACGAGCAGTACTTC.

The sample holds many counts of this clonotype. The V call is TRBV4-3, the J call TRBJ1-2, with D uncertain. The CDR3 is 17 amino acids. The V end was cut by 5 bases, the J end by 4 bases, with 23 bases between. Germline V gene data show CDR1 as LGHNA and CDR2 as YSLEER. CDR3 amino acids: CASSMSSGRRKTYGYTF. DNA of the CDR3: TGCGCCAGCAGCATGTCGTCAGGACGTCGAAAGACCTATGGCTACACCTTC.